The 5 T cell receptor beta chains below all came from one sample that was sequenced in a study of radiotherapy plus CTLA-4 blockade in lung cancer listed by TCRdb under 2018. The method behind the library was the immunoSEQ multiplex PCR assay. Imported from immuneACCESS, the table was reduced by TCRdb to in-frame sequences with V and J called. These copies leave out some clones; in studies compared against another copy, an unresolved V gene accounts for under half, and the cause of the remainder is not known. The table for this sample lists 30,000 to 35,000 clones; roughly 71% of them were counted only once. 4% of the sample belongs to the ten largest clones. The specimen was peripheral blood, collected from a patient treated with radiotherapy plus ipilimumab. Receptor source: a human donor with non-small cell lung cancer who had stable disease on radiotherapy plus ipilimumab.

The genes are TRBV5-1 and TRBJ2-7; D might be TRBD1 (6 bases). V shed 4 bases and J shed 7 bases, with 27 bases lying between them. The CDR3 loop spans 17 amino acids. The germline gives CDR1 SGHRS, CDR2 YFSETQ. The CDR3 loop reads CASSHDRIDVRSQEQYF. The CDR3 region has the DNA TGCGCCAGCAGCCACGACAGGATAGACGTGAGGTCGCAGGAGCAGTACTTC.

This clone was picked up a small number of times. The chain has TRBV4-1 and TRBJ2-5; D is possibly TRBD2 (6 bases). The V gene's germline CDR1 is MGHRA and CDR2 YSYEKL. CDR3 size: 13 residues. With 2 bases removed from V and 4 bases from J, the gap between germline ends came to 8 bases. CDR3 sequence (DNA): TGCGCCAGCAGCCAAACCGGGGGAGAGACCCAGTACTTC. Amino acids: CASSQTGGETQYF.

This clone was detected only once. This CDR3 reads CSVVGGDRTVGEAFF. CDR3 DNA: TGCAGCGTTGTGGGGGGGGACAGGACGGTAGGTGAAGCTTTCTTT. This chain joins TRBV29-1 and TRBJ1-1; 8 nucleotides agree with TRBD1. CDR3 size: 15 residues. Germline CDR1 SQVTM, CDR2 ANQGSEA. V lost 4 bases, J lost 7 bases, and 14 bases stayed unmatched.

CDR3 nucleotide sequence: TGTGCCAGCAGCTTAGCGCGGGGGGCGGTCACCGGGGAGCTGTTTTTT. Translation: CASSLARGAVTGELFF. The V call is TRBV7-2, the J call TRBJ2-2, with TRBD2 matching 8 bases. The germline V gene has CDR1 SGHTA and CDR2 FQGNSA. The CDR3 consists of 16 residues. V gave up 0 bases and J gave up 4 bases; unmatched junction bases: 4.

V and J are TRBV12-5 and TRBJ2-1, with TRBD2 identical over 7 bases. CDR3 length equals 21 residues. V was clipped by 4 bases and J by 4 bases; unmatched bases: 25. Looked up from germline, CDR1 is LGHNT and CDR2 is FRNRAP. CDR3 DNA sequence: TGTGCTAGTGGTTCAGGGACCCTTAGGCTTTCAGCGGGACTACGATACAATGAGCAGTTCTTC. This codes for CASGSGTLRLSAGLRYNEQFF.